A selection of T cell receptor beta chains follows, all from one sample in a study of low-dose radiotherapy and immunotherapy resistance in tumors. TCRdb independently ran MiXCR on the reads; one entry per CDR3 protein. Here the sample spans 75,000 to 95,000 distinct CDR3 sequences, roughly a tenth being singletons. Material: PBMCs, obtained before treatment. The receptors derive from a male donor with prostate cancer. Both conserved end residues are part of each CDR3. A D gene is named only where the DNA matches it firmly. Where a row states a size, it is once, few, many or the class of an expanded clone; other rows omit it.

D: .
J: TRBJ2-1
V: TRBV11-1
size: many
DNA: TGTGCCAGCAGCACCAGGGGTGCTTCCTACAATGAGCAGTTCTTC
CDR3: CASSTRGASYNEQFF

D: TRBD2
J: TRBJ2-1
V: TRBV5-1
size: many
DNA: TGCGCCAGCAGCTTGGGGCCGGAACTAGCGTACACCAATGAGCAGTTCTTC
CDR3: CASSLGPELAYTNEQFF

D: .
J: TRBJ1-4
V: TRBV13
size: many
DNA: TGTGCCAGCAGCCCGACGTCGGGTGGAAAACTGTTTTTT
CDR3: CASSPTSGGKLFF

D: TRBD1
J: TRBJ2-6
V: TRBV4-1
size: many
DNA: TGCGCCAGCACCTCCGGGACAGGGAGCTCTGGGGCCAACGTCCTGACTTTC
CDR3: CASTSGTGSSGANVLTF

D: .
J: TRBJ2-2
V: TRBV7-2
size: few
DNA: TGTGCCAGCAGCTTAAGGTCTTACACCGGGGAGCTGTTTTTT
CDR3: CASSLRSYTGELFF

D: TRBD1
J: TRBJ1-1
V: TRBV30
size: .
DNA: TGTGCCTGGAGTTCGACAGGGTGGGCCACTGAAGCTTTCTTT
CDR3: CAWSSTGWATEAFF

D: TRBD1
J: TRBJ1-1
V: TRBV27
size: many
DNA: TGTGCCAGCAGTTCCCCCGAGACAGGGGGGAACACTGAAGCTTTCTTT
CDR3: CASSSPETGGNTEAFF

D: .
J: TRBJ1-6
V: TRBV3-1
size: many
DNA: TGTGCCAGCAGCCACTCCGGGACCAGGAATTCACCCCTCCACTTT
CDR3: CASSHSGTRNSPLHF

D: TRBD2
J: TRBJ2-1
V: TRBV20-1
size: many
DNA: TGCAGTGCTATACGGACTAGCGGGCGGAATGAGCAGTTCTTC
CDR3: CSAIRTSGRNEQFF

D: .
J: TRBJ2-5
V: TRBV12-3/TRBV12-4
size: many
DNA: TGTGCCAGCAGTTTTGAAGAACTGGGGGCCCAGTACTTC
CDR3: CASSFEELGAQYF

D: .
J: TRBJ2-7
V: TRBV29-1
size: many
DNA: TGCAGCGTTGAATCCGTCGCCTACGAGCAGTACTTC
CDR3: CSVESVAYEQYF

D: .
J: TRBJ1-2
V: TRBV20-1
size: many
DNA: TGCAGTGCTAGAGATCAGTCCCAGGGTGGCGGCTACACCTTC
CDR3: CSARDQSQGGGYTF

D: .
J: TRBJ2-1
V: TRBV3-1
size: .
DNA: TGTGCCAGCAGCCAAGGGGTTCGGCGAGCAGGAGGAAATGAGCAGTTCTTC
CDR3: CASSQGVRRAGGNEQFF